This record covers a single TCR beta chain. Its antigen is not known. The method was immunoSEQ multiplex PCR; TCRdb's version includes in-frame clones alone and lacks a portion of them. The table records 150,000 to 200,000 clones, less than 90% of them present only once. V shed 6 bases and J shed 6 bases, with 18 bases lying between them. The germline gives CDR1 MNHEY, CDR2 SVGAGI. The CDR3 covers 15 residues. These data come from a study of cytomegalovirus exposure and HLA in healthy donors. Study-level findings and limits: In vitro testing confirmed a few CMV-associated chains as specific for CMV antigens. Most TCR sequences were uncommon, yet certain public TCRs appeared in many donors. The investigators catalogued 180 or so TCR beta chains as cytomegalovirus-associated.

Separation from the roughly 700-subject first cohort characterized the roughly 120-subject validation cohort, to which the donors belonged. The rearrangement joins TRBV6-5 to TRBJ2-1; tentative D call: TRBD1 (5 bases). This clonotype was obtained from a man under 40 in good health and CMV-seropositive. Material: PBMCs. As DNA, the CDR3 is TGTGCCAGCAGGCGCGGCACGGCAGGGATCAATGAGCAGTTCTTC. It yields the protein CASRRGTAGINEQFF.